This T cell receptor (beta chain) was observed in a study of shared clonotypes between healthy human individuals. Study observations and caveats: The study found lower generation probabilities in non-shared clonotypes than in those shared by all four donors.

The V and J ends lost 5 bases and 5 bases, in that order; junction bases with no gene match: 5. This CDR3 is 13 amino acids long. Germline V CDR1 and CDR2: SGHVS, FNYEAQ. Running of the assay took place at deep level. Clones were read by immunoSEQ multiplex PCR, and TCRdb kept only the in-frame ones, dropping some. Altogether around 2.1 million clones are present, 90% to 97% being singletons, with the ten largest covering over 0.1%. Worth noting for this clone: What it binds is not known.

CD4+ cells were split into CD45RA+ naive and CD45RA-negative memory subsets. This chain joins TRBV7-6 and TRBJ2-7; TRBD1 matches at 8 bases. The source of this sequence is a man aged 18 to 30 in good health. Input material: naive CD4+ T cells sorted from blood. This sample's subset: CD45RA+ positively selected. The CDR3 nucleotides are TGTGCCAGCAGCCCGGACAGGGCCCACGAGCAGTACTTC. Protein product: CASSPDRAHEQYF. Complete variable domain (other parts from reference TRBV7-6 and TRBJ2-7): GAGVSQSPRYKVTKRGQDVALRCDPISGHVSLYWYRQALGQGPEFLTYFNYEAQQDKSGLPNDRFSAERPEGSISTLTIQRTEQRDSAMYRCASSPDRAHEQYFGPGTRLTVT.